This T cell receptor (beta chain) came from a study of blood T cell repertoires in COVID-19. Measured with immunoSEQ multiplex PCR; TCRdb has only the in-frame clones, and not every one. The sample lists more than 95,000 clones, roughly 91% occurring once. The CDR3 is made up of 14 amino acids. Germline CDR1 is ENHRY and CDR2 is SYGVKD. With V trimmed by 0 bases and J by 4 bases, 0 bases remained unmatched. The source is a human donor in a cohort sampled during active COVID-19. The rearrangement uses TRBV10-3 and TRBJ2-5, with 9 bases that match TRBD1. Sequencing was carried out using peripheral blood. CDR3 DNA sequence: TGTGCCATCAGTGAGTCGACAGGGGGAGAGACCCAGTACTTC. This encodes CAISESTGGETQYF.